Here is one T cell receptor (beta chain) with its context. This receptor's antigen is unknown. The input lacks base qualities; no much larger clone sits a single base away. This sample was taken from a study of control samples from healthy donors and cancer patients (TCRdb year 2020). Library preparation employed the immunoSEQ multiplex PCR assay. This is the immuneACCESS table as TCRdb keeps it, with only in-frame sequences that have V and J called. A part of the clones is gone; compared with another copy, unresolved V genes explain less than half, and the rest is unexplained. Present in this sample are about 110,000 clones, about nine tenths of which were seen just once. Of the sample, 3.5% to 4.5% falls within the top ten clones. The CDR3 numbers 12 residues from cysteine through phenylalanine. Of all the DNA, just the CDR3 is kept, 36 bases in frame from base 1. The germline V gene (reference sequence) provides CDR1 LNHDA and CDR2 SQIVND. V is clipped by 5 bases and J by 8 bases, and the sequence between their germline boundaries is 12 bases long.

The sequence links TRBV19 to TRBJ1-2; the D gene is not confidently resolved. The receptor was isolated from a human donor in good health. The donor label of this sample is uncertain. The sequencing sample was made of blood. The DNA sequence is as follows: TGTGCCAGTAGTCCCCTTACGGGAGGCTACACCTTC. Its protein reads: CASSPLTGGYTF. The CDR3, completed at both ends by the reference TRBV19 and TRBJ1-2 genes, gives the full variable domain DGGITQSPKYLFRKEGQNVTLSCEQNLNHDAMYWYRQDPGQGLRLIYYSQIVNDFQKGDIAEGYSVSREKKESFPLTVTSAQKNPTAFYLCASSPLTGGYTFGSGTRLTVV.